Listed below are T cell receptor beta chains from one sample, sequenced in a study of OX40 agonist ivuxolimab in advanced cancers. The protocol was immunoSEQ multiplex PCR, while the TCRdb copy is restricted to in-frame clones and leaves out a portion. The repertoire holds roughly 72,000 clones, roughly nine tenths seen once, with over 10% in the top ten. Sequencing was performed on CD4+ or CD8+ T cells sorted from blood, taken in a trial of the OX40 agonist ivuxolimab. These receptors all stem from an adult with an advanced solid tumor such as melanoma, head and neck, liver or kidney cancer. Each CDR3 is given with its conserved first and last residue. Rows may omit the clone size; those that give it use once, few, many or a size class.

TRBJ2-3 TRBV5-1 . CASSLASPRGIGLADTQYF
TRBJ2-1 TRBV28 . CAIPGSYNEQFF
TRBJ1-5 TRBV9 few CASSVSPELPQHF
TRBJ2-5 TRBV5-1 . CASSFSRGREETQYF
TRBJ1-2 TRBV28 . CASSVGGAYGYTF
TRBJ2-2 TRBV14 . CASSHTDRYTGELFF
TRBJ2-5 TRBV5-1 . CASSLAASGVGETQYF
TRBJ1-1 TRBV5-4 . CASSLGRVNTEAFF
TRBJ1-2 TRBV19 . CASSRQGINGYTF
TRBJ2-3 TRBV5-1 . CASSLQDLRTDTQYF
TRBJ2-1 TRBV11-3 . CASSLRGQGGNEQFF
TRBJ2-3 TRBV5-1 . CASSLVIRTGGPITDTQYF
TRBJ2-7 TRBV2 . CASSGGLALTYEQYF
TRBJ2-5 TRBV11-2 few CASSLSPAGGETQYF
TRBJ1-4 TRBV5-1 . CASSLQGPNEKLFF
TRBJ1-2 TRBV5-1 . CASSLRQGAPGSGYTF
TRBJ2-7 TRBV21-1 . CASSKEPRGRGHEQYF
TRBJ2-5 TRBV5-1 . CASSLEGREETQYF
TRBJ2-1 TRBV28 . CASAQVSYNEQFF
TRBJ2-7 TRBV6-1 . CASSERLRGGTYEQYF
TRBJ1-1 TRBV5-1 few CASSFGPEAFF
TRBJ2-3 TRBV6-5 . CASSAQGVDTQYF
TRBJ2-1 TRBV5-1 . CASSSVGGGRYNEQFF
TRBJ1-1 TRBV7-9 . CASSSRALNTEAFF
TRBJ1-5 TRBV7-6 once CASSPRTGGRNQPQHF
TRBJ2-1 TRBV2 once CASSPSDNEQFF
TRBJ2-3 TRBV2 . CASSYTEGADTQYF
TRBJ2-7 TRBV19 . CASSNPQGSYEQYF
TRBJ2-7 TRBV7-8 . CASSLEQGAFIEQYF
TRBJ2-1 TRBV29-1 . CSAKGQDKTYNEQFF
TRBJ1-2 TRBV18 . CASSPTGGDGYTF
TRBJ1-3 TRBV6-6 . CASSYHPGTSGNTIYF
TRBJ2-2 TRBV5-1 . CASSGRAYTGELFF
TRBJ1-2 TRBV6-1 . CASSEYAGTGRINYGYTF
TRBJ2-5 TRBV9 . CASSVGGGGWETQYF
TRBJ1-2 TRBV5-1 once CASSLAGAGTSPYGYTF
TRBJ1-2 TRBV4-1 . CASSQFHGTAYGYTF
TRBJ2-4 TRBV5-6 . CASSLPGLNIQYF
TRBJ1-5 TRBV19 . CASSIEGTGANSNQPQHF
TRBJ2-1 TRBV27 . CASSLGAGSSYNEQFF
TRBJ1-5 TRBV27 few CASSLSGGRDGQPQHF
TRBJ1-3 TRBV5-1 . CASSLGGSSSGNTIYF
TRBJ2-1 TRBV7-9 few CASSPGQGAISYNEQFF
TRBJ1-2 TRBV5-1 once CASSIATGLGYTF
TRBJ2-5 TRBV9 . CASSVGSGGAGETQYF
TRBJ1-2 TRBV4-1 . CASSQGNYGYTF
TRBJ2-7 TRBV6-6 . CASSYSTDSSYEQYF
TRBJ2-1 TRBV20-1 . CSARRADEQFF
TRBJ2-3 TRBV2 . CASGPPLWGVSTDTQYF
TRBJ1-5 TRBV28 . CASSQSGTGVLFGQPQHF
TRBJ2-3 TRBV10-1 . CASSVGDTQYF
TRBJ1-2 TRBV18 . CASSAFPGDYGYTF